This T cell receptor (beta chain) is from a study of blood T cells in healthy people across ages. J gave up 1 base and V 3 bases, and 5 bases lay outside the gene matches. CDR1 and CDR2 (germline): KGHSH, LQKENI. This CDR3 is built from 15 residues. The use of a sample-barcoded 5' primer and a J-beta primer mix characterized a second PCR of roughly 6 to 12 cycles. TCRdb called the 5' RACE reads again in MiXCR, with one record for every CDR3 protein. The table lists some 1.4 million distinct CDR3 sequences, 35% to 45% of them singletons. This clonotype was obtained from a woman between 18 and 30 years old in good health. The chain carries TRBV18 and TRBJ2-5, with TRBD2 matching over 7 bases. Source material: blood. CDR3 protein: CASSPYGTTQETQYF. CDR3 DNA: TGTGCCAGCTCACCCTACGGGACTACCCAAGAGACCCAGTACTTC.